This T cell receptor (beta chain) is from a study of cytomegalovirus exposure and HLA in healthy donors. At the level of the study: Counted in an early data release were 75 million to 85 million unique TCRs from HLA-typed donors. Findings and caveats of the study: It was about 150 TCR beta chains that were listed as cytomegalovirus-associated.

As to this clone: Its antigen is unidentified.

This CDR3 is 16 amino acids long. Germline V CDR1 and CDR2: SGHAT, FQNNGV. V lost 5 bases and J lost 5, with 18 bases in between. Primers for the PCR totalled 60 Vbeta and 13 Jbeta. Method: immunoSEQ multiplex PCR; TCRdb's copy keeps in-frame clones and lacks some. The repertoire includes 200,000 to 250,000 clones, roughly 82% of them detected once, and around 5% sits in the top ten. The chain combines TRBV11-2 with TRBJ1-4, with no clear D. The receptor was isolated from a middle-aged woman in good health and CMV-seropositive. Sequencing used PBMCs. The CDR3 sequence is CASSPPARGKNEKLFF. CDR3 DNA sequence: TGTGCCAGCAGCCCCCCCGCCAGAGGAAAAAATGAAAAACTGTTTTTT.